This TCR beta chain was recovered during a study of blood T cells in healthy people across ages. To note about this clonotype: Its matching antigen is unknown.

Whole-study results and caveats: Greater diversity and more naive CD4+ cells were seen in long-lived donors than in aged donors. Per million T cells, TCR beta diversity dropped about linearly as age rose.

CDR3 length equals 18 residues. Germline-derived CDR1 and CDR2 are SGHRS and YFSETQ. Between the trimmed V and J ends, which lost 0 bases and 6 bases, there was a span of 21 bases. A sample-barcoded 5' primer and a J-beta primer mix were used in a second PCR of about 7 to 12 cycles. MiXCR, run by TCRdb on the 5' RACE reads, gives a single entry per CDR3 protein. This repertoire shows some 750,000 distinct CDR3 sequences, around a fifth found once; its top ten account for less than 25%. No fewer than 6.5 million PBMCs went into each sample. This TCR came from a man between 65 and 79 years old in good health. The chain has TRBV5-1 and TRBJ1-4; tentative D call: TRBD1 (5 bases). Sequences were obtained from blood. The CDR3: CASSLEAFGAGGDEKLFF. The CDR3 DNA follows: TGCGCCAGCAGCTTGGAGGCGTTCGGTGCGGGGGGAGATGAAAAACTGTTTTTT.